This T cell receptor (beta chain) was observed in a study of cytomegalovirus exposure and HLA in healthy donors. The PCR employed 60 Vbeta primers together with 13 Jbeta primers. Authors' analysis steps: A later analysis tallied tens of millions of unique TCR beta chains, approximately 11 million of them shared. Sequenced by immunoSEQ multiplex PCR; TCRdb stores in-frame clones only, minus some. V and J calls plus clone size are reproduced from that table; the DNA served to infer D and trimming. Of about 94,000 clones in the sample, roughly 79% were seen once. Germline V gene lookup returns CDR1 SGHRS and CDR2 YFSETQ. V was clipped by 0 bases and J by 2 bases, with 9 bases between them. The length of the CDR3 is 16 residues.

The sample taken for sequencing was PBMCs. The sequence derives from a woman aged 35 to 49 in good health and CMV-seronegative. The chain employs TRBV5-1 and TRBJ2-6, with D tentatively TRBD2 (6 bases). CDR3 nucleotide sequence: TGCGCCAGCAGCTTGGTCGGGAGTGCTGGGGCCAACGTCCTGACTTTC. It translates to CASSLVGSAGANVLTF.